This TCR beta chain was retrieved from a study of cytomegalovirus exposure and HLA in healthy donors (dated by TCRdb to 2015 to 2018). Regarding the research as a whole: In an earlier analysis of 550 to 750 of the donors, 276 Gb of sequence data and 90 million to 120 million unique TCR beta sequences from about 179 million T cells were reported. Around 330 gigabases of sequencing data and around 85 million unique TCR sequences made up an early release that covered over 550 HLA-typed donors. Of the roughly 390 genotyped donors, approximately 80% fell in the genetic ancestry cluster associated with self-reported Caucasian donors. The study aimed to test whether cataloging public T cell receptors could reveal signatures of past pathogen exposure. The study used immunosequencing to profile the T cell repertoires of approximately 640 subjects and linked those repertoires to cytomegalovirus serostatus. In addition to the first cohort of 650 to 750 subjects, a separate validation cohort of 130 or so different subjects was used. High-throughput TCR immunosequencing, statistical association of individual TCRs with disease status, and machine learning were combined to predict cytomegalovirus infection status. In a later analysis, previously published TCR beta repertoires from fewer than 750 donors were re-analyzed and high-resolution HLA genotyping was added so that TCR occurrence patterns could be studied. Rather than using new phenotypic data, the later analysis identified candidate immune exposures from TCR beta sequences and from how often those sequences occurred across donors. In an earlier analysis of around 540 of the donors, high-throughput TCR beta sequencing was used to judge whether each TCR beta V gene segment behaved as functional or pseudogenic. Donor age, sex, ethnicity and CMV serostatus were collected together with the repertoire data. A later genetic analysis took genome-wide SNP genotypes for about 55% of the roughly 700 donors and used that subset as a discovery cohort. All discovery cohort repertoires had been generated on a single sequencing platform. HLA typing included class I and class II loci at four-digit resolution. The number of donors typed differed by locus, with roughly 629-640 for A, B, C, DRB1 and DQB1, roughly 520 for DQA1, 600 to 610 for DPA1, and around 460 for DPB1. Because of strong linkage in the cohort, four or five DR-DQ haplotypes were treated as single units for association and clustering. Across under 500 genotyped donors of the cohort, an average of about 220,000 unique TCR beta nucleotide sequences per donor were sequenced, and roughly a sixth of those sequences were non-productive.

The cohort was made up of hundreds of healthy bone marrow donors. All cohort members were sampled while nominally healthy, although unrecorded immune exposures were likely present. The donor was CMV seropositive and belonged to the group of around 300 seropositive cohort members. Each donor provided a peripheral blood sample, and peripheral blood mononuclear cells were used for TCR beta sequencing. The Qiagen DNeasy Blood Extraction Kit was used to extract genomic DNA from the blood cell samples. Trimming takes 7 bases off V and 5 bases off J; junction bases not matched to a gene: 12. CDR1 GTSNPN and CDR2 SVGIG are derived from the germline V gene (reference sequence). Counted from cysteine to phenylalanine, this CDR3 has 15 amino acids. Only the CDR3 DNA is retained, 45 bases long and in frame from the first base. Library generation was performed with the immunoSEQ multiplex PCR assay. A mixture of 60 forward primers for TCR Vbeta segments and 13 reverse primers for TCR Jbeta segments was used in the multiplex PCR. A multiplex PCR assay on genomic DNA amplified the CDR3 region of rearranged TCR beta genes. The Illumina HiSeq System was used to sequence the amplified TCR beta libraries as 87-base-pair reads. Per the authors' processing: A later analysis counted some 80 million unique TCR beta chains across the 666 repertoires, and 9.5 million to 11 million of these chains were shared by at least two donors. To remove PCR and sequencing errors, raw reads were error-corrected and collapsed into unique sequences using a nearest-neighbor algorithm that merged closely related sequences. CDR3 sequences were aligned to IMGT reference sequences to assign V, D and J gene segments. Each retained sequence needed at least a six-nucleotide match to both a V gene segment and a J gene segment. Rearrangements were called productive when the CDR3 lacked stop codons and stayed in frame with V and J; all others were non-productive. Following IMGT convention, CDR3 was defined as the stretch from the second conserved V-encoded cysteine up to the conserved J-encoded phenylalanine. In an earlier analysis of just under 600 of the donors, sequences lacking an unambiguous match to a single V gene segment were excluded. In an earlier analysis of approximately 590 of the donors, V segments were called functional above 56.7% productive rearrangements and were called segregating when the between-donor standard deviation exceeded 5%. A statistical classification framework was built to diagnose cytomegalovirus status from the catalog of TCR beta chain sequences. V and J gene assignment, in a later analysis, came from comparing TCR nucleotide sequences with IMGT/GENE-DB human TR gene sequences. Using the TCRdist pipeline, a later analysis assigned CDR3 sequences along with most-parsimonious VDJ recombination scenarios. In a later analysis, every TCR beta chain was defined by the combination of its CDR3 amino acid sequence and its V-gene family, and reads without a unique V-gene family were dropped. As a way to deal with suspected cross-contamination and a sequencing artifact, a later analysis dropped 640 or so nucleotide sequences that were highly shared and had low generation probability. In a later analysis, a clonal expansion index was calculated for each public chain from normalized within-repertoire ranks of inferred template counts. Generation probabilities in a later analysis came from a VDJ recombination model fitted to out-of-frame rearrangements, and those results were checked against IGoR. In a later analysis, TCR-TCR, TCR-HLA and TCR-CMV co-occurrence was scored with hypergeometric tests, and a repertoire-size bias correction was applied to TCR pairs. False discovery rates were estimated in a later analysis by permuting HLA or CMV assignments 20 times. A later analysis grouped co-occurring TCRs with DBSCAN, adding TCRdist sequence similarity when clustering within HLA-allele-positive subsets. Co-occurrence clustering excluded repertoires with fewer than 30,000 or more than 120,000 public chains, plus five with anomalous nucleotide sharing. TCRdb carries this immuneACCESS record with in-frame sequences only. Its versions omit some clonotypes, under half of them owing to an unresolved V gene in the studies checked, with the rest unexplained. V and J calls and clone size are given by that table; D and trimming were obtained from the DNA. In all, the sample holds approximately 92,000 clones, and roughly 80% of those were seen once. Less than 9.5% of the sample is taken by the ten largest.

Results the study describes overall, beyond this receptor: Linkage disequilibrium might explain the correlated functional status among segregating V segments, but an unknown experimental factor could not be excluded. The classifier was reported to diagnose cytomegalovirus status with high specificity and sensitivity in both the original and validation cohorts. In a later analysis, TCR association rates were found to vary across HLA loci, with the most associated TCRs seen for DRB1 alleles and the fewest for HLA-C alleles. In vitro tests confirmed that three of the cytomegalovirus-associated TCR beta chains recognize cytomegalovirus antigens. An association between a missense DCLRE1C variant and V-gene and J-gene trimming of TCR beta chains was found in a later genetic analysis and replicated in an independent cohort. A further reported finding was that TCR beta sequences accurately predicted the HLA-A and HLA-B alleles for most subjects in the first cohort. Several of the top co-occurrence clusters appeared to be linked to parvovirus B19, influenza, CMV and Epstein-Barr virus, according to a later analysis. The sequencing pipeline was judged likely to have produced a cluster of highly shared sequence variants as a technical artifact. It was suggested by the authors that the approach could potentially be generalized to other disease states and immunological phenotypes. In a later analysis, HLA-associated TCR beta chains were found to be more clonally expanded and to have lower generation probabilities than equally common non-associated chains. In this cohort, only TCR beta chains were sequenced, and detectable features were limited by the absence of alpha or paired-chain data. The study gave a list of about 150 TCR beta chains associated with cytomegalovirus. Because HLA typing was missing for some donors at each locus, association tests included only the typed subset. Presence/absence analyses assumed roughly uniform sequencing depth across donors, an assumption that may not hold. Because counts were too low, some 17 rarely observed V segments, including chromosome 9 orphons, were left out of the earlier analysis of several hundred of the donors. Across donors, most TCR sequences were observed very rarely, whereas some public TCRs were present in many individuals. Some IMGT-functional V segments, including TRBV6-2 and TRBV6-3, could not be told apart with the 87-base-pair reads, so those segments were excluded. Strong co-occurrence of HLA alleles, especially DR and DQ, made assigning TCR associations to individual alleles difficult. According to a later analysis, most CMV-associated TCR beta chains appeared to be HLA-restricted, and the HLA associations seemed to be driven largely by CMV exposure. Compared with the approximately 670-donor mean, donors in an Asian-associated ancestry cluster had fewer N-insertions in productive TCRs, according to a later genetic analysis. Broadly in line with IMGT annotations, most TCR beta V segments showed up in productive rearrangements about 87% or about 30% of the time in an earlier analysis of under 700 of the donors. The only immune exposure information available for the cohort was CMV serostatus. At a false discovery rate of 0.05, a later analysis linked 15,000 to 20,000 TCR beta sequences to specific HLA alleles.

This clone turned up a few times. Its antigen is currently not known. No per-base quality is available; no much larger clone lies one base away. The specimen sequenced was PBMCs. The sequence joins TRBV30 to TRBJ2-1, with 9 middle bases fitting TRBD2. The TCR comes from a middle-aged man in good health and CMV-seropositive. The nucleotides are TGTGCCTCGTCTGCGGCGGGGGGGTGGAACAATGAGCAGTTCTTC. Its protein reads: CASSAAGGWNNEQFF.